The present T cell receptor (beta chain) was sequenced within a study of beta chain features in type 1 diabetes. Reverse transcribing all isolated RNA meant expressed TCRB transcripts were sequenced. Using immunoSEQ multiplex PCR, the repertoire was profiled, and TCRdb retains in-frame clones only, with some absent. The repertoire consists of 330,000 or so clones, with 20% occurring once and the leading ten covering about 0.044%. CDR3 length: 16 residues. Sorting based on CD45RO/CCR7/CD25/CD127/CD95/CD27 separated CD4+ naive, central memory, regulatory and stem cell-like memory cells. This chain joins TRBV21-1 and TRBJ2-7; the table calls TRBD2, which could not be checked here. TRBV21-1 represents a pseudogene. The sequence was collected from a woman aged 18-35 years in good health. Material: naive CD4+ T cells from blood. The CDR3 nucleotides read TGTGCCAGCAGCACCACACTAGCGGGAGGGCCCCACGAGCAGTACTTC. It is translated as CASSTTLAGGPHEQYF.